These 8 T cell receptor beta chains originate from one sample sequenced in a study of cytomegalovirus exposure and HLA in healthy donors. The PCR contained 60 Vbeta and 13 Jbeta primers. Only in-frame clones appear in the TCRdb table, and some are missing; sequencing was by immunoSEQ multiplex PCR. The data contain 100,000 to 150,000 clones, 70% to 80% of them singletons. The sequenced material came from PBMCs. These TCRs come from a man aged 35 to 55 in good health and CMV-seropositive.

The chain recombines TRBV4-2 with TRBJ2-1; 7 positions match TRBD2. CDR1 LGHNA and CDR2 YNFKEQ come from the germline V gene. V trimming: 4 bases; J trimming: 6 bases; junction bases outside the gene matches: 9. CDR3 length: 15 residues. The CDR3 loop is CASSREGYSGNEQFF. Written as DNA, the CDR3 is TGTGCCAGCAGCCGGGAGGGCTACTCGGGCAATGAGCAGTTCTTC.

The chain carries TRBV27 and TRBJ1-3; D is possibly TRBD1 (6 bases). CDR3 length equals 17 residues. The ends were cut back, 6 bases at V and 0 bases at J, with 18 bases in the middle. From germline, CDR1 is MNHEY and CDR2 SMNVEV (reference sequence). The CDR3 loop reads CASRLQTGQTSGNTIYF. CDR3 nucleotide sequence: TGTGCCAGCAGACTCCAGACCGGACAGACCTCTGGAAACACCATATATTTT.

CDR3 DNA: TGTGCCACCAGCAGAGAAGGGACAGGGGCTTTCCAGTTCTTC. This encodes CATSREGTGAFQFF. This chain connects TRBV15 to TRBJ2-1; 10 bases agree with TRBD1. V shed 0 bases and J 13 bases; nucleotides not matched to a gene: 6. The CDR3 consists of 14 residues. Germline CDR1 LNHNV, CDR2 YYDKDF (reference sequence).

CDR3 in DNA: TGTGCCATCAGTGCCGGACAGGGAAACTACGAGCAGTACTTC. Its protein product is CAISAGQGNYEQYF. The chain recombines TRBV10-3 with TRBJ2-7; 8 bases agree with TRBD1. V was pared by 4 bases and J by 3 bases, with 5 bases of the junction left unmatched. The CDR3 totals 14 residues. The germline gives CDR1 ENHRY, CDR2 SYGVKD.

The V gene is TRBV9, the J gene TRBJ1-1; possibly TRBD1 for D (5 bases). CDR1 and CDR2 (germline): SGDLS, YYNGEE. Trimming took 0 bases from V and 3 from J, leaving 12 bases between them. This CDR3 is built from 15 residues. In DNA form, the CDR3 reads TGTGCCAGCAGCGTAGCCCAGGGCGGGGACACTGAAGCTTTCTTT. It is translated as CASSVAQGGDTEAFF. The whole variable domain, remainder taken from reference TRBV9 and TRBJ1-1, is DSGVTQTPKHLITATGQRVTLRCSPRSGDLSVYWYQQSLDQGLQFLIQYYNGEERAKGNILERFSAQQFPDLHSELNLSSLELGDSALYFCASSVAQGGDTEAFFGQGTRLTVV.

The V call is TRBV2, the J call TRBJ2-7; D remains unclear. CDR1 and CDR2 (germline): SNHLY, FYNNEI. The CDR3 length is 13 residues. Trimming left V 1 base short and J 1 base short, with 5 bases between. This CDR3 reads CASSEERSYEQYF. For the CDR3, the DNA is TGTGCCAGCAGTGAAGAGAGGTCCTACGAGCAGTACTTC.

The chain combines TRBV11-2 with TRBJ1-2, with a possible D match to TRBD1 (6 bases). Trimming pared 0 bases from V and 0 bases from J, leaving 8 bases between. Germline loops: CDR1 SGHAT, CDR2 FQNNGV. This CDR3 is built from 15 residues. In DNA, the CDR3 is TGTGCCAGCAGCTTAGAATACAGGGCTAACTATGGCTACACCTTC. This codes for CASSLEYRANYGYTF.

As for this clone: The DNA is omitted, as the CDR3 cannot be located on it reliably, and the CDR3 follows TCRdb's listing. J is TRBJ2-7 and V is TRBV18; the DNA was not compared with TRBD2, the D call given in the table. Germline V lookup: CDR1 KGHSH, CDR2 LQKENI. With termini counted, the CDR3 has 21 amino acids. CDR3: CANLCVPAHQVREGVSYEQYF.